This T cell receptor (beta chain) comes out of a study of early T cells in non-severe SARS-CoV-2 infection. V lost 0 bases, J lost 7 bases, and 16 bases lay in between. This CDR3 is built from 16 residues. Germline values: CDR1 SGDLS, CDR2 YYNGEE. There are a few counts of this clonotype. MiXCR, applied by TCRdb to the 5' RACE reads, yields one record per CDR3 protein. The sample consists of 55,000 to 70,000 distinct CDR3 sequences, roughly a tenth of them appearing once. The chain employs TRBV9 and TRBJ2-2, with D maybe TRBD2 (5 bases). The clonotype was recovered from an adult who was a healthcare worker with PCR-confirmed SARS-CoV-2 infection or an uninfected control (not recorded which). Sequences were obtained from whole blood. The CDR3 is CASSVGLAHGGGELFF. CDR3 DNA: TGTGCCAGCAGCGTAGGCCTAGCTCACGGAGGCGGGGAGCTGTTTTTT.